This TCR beta chain stems from a study of glioma-infiltrating T cells after dendritic cell vaccination. Looking at the study overall: Dendritic cell vaccination trial patients had either newly diagnosed or recurrent glioblastoma. Monocyte-derived dendritic cells, cultured 6 to 8 days with IL-4 and GM-CSF, were pulsed with autologous tumor lysate.

All glioblastoma patients lacked an isocitrate dehydrogenase mutation. PBMC were collected before vaccination, two weeks after the third vaccination, and at progression. Sequencing used immunoSEQ multiplex PCR; TCRdb keeps in-frame clones, though not all of them. Of about 95,000 clones listed, 70% to 90% are singletons. Germline V gene data show CDR1 as KGHSH and CDR2 as LQKENI. This CDR3 spans 14 amino acids. V lost 6 bases and J 6 bases, leaving 15 bases between the germline ends. The clonotype comes from a human donor with glioblastoma. The V and J genes are TRBV18 and TRBJ1-5; TRBD1 is a possible D gene (6 bases). Here the sequenced sample was blood, taken before dendritic cell vaccination. The CDR3 bases are TGTGCCAGCTCCCGAGGGGGGGCTGGTCAGCCCCAGCATTTT. It yields the protein CASSRGGAGQPQHF.